The clone carrying this TCR beta chain was found a few times. A read error may be the cause here, since a much bigger clone is one base away. V was cut by 4 bases and J by 7 bases, with 8 bases left in between. The CDR3 has 12 amino acids. In germline, CDR1 is LGHDT, CDR2 YNNKEL (reference sequence). Patients had received no treatment of any kind before thyroid surgery. This record belongs to a study of metastatic and nonmetastatic thyroid tumors. Turning to the study itself: Repertoires from malignant and benign thyroid patients were compared across blood and tumor or nodule tissue.

TCRdb reprocessed the PCR reads via MiXCR. This table holds over 50,000 clones, more than 25% found once. The chain links TRBV3-1 to TRBJ2-1; D is ambiguous. This receptor was identified in a female donor with papillary thyroid cancer or a benign thyroid nodule (not recorded which). Some clones in this sample may be carry-over from other donors' samples. The sequenced sample was blood. The CDR3 region has the DNA TGTGCCAGCAGCCTTCATCCAAATGAGCAGTTCTTC. Protein: CASSLHPNEQFF.